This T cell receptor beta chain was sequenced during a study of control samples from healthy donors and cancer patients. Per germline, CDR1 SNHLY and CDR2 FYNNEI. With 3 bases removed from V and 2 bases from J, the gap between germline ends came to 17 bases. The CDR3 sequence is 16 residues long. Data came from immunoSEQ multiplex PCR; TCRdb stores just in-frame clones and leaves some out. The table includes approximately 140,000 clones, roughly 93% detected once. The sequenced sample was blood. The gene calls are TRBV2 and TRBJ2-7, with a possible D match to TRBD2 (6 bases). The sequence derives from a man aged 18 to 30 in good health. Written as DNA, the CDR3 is TGTGCCAGCAGTGAGTCGGGAGTGGGAGGTACCTACGAGCAGTACTTC. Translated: CASSESGVGGTYEQYF.